Each of the 25 T cell receptor beta chains below was sequenced from the same sample in a study of blood T cells in healthy people across ages (dated by TCRdb to the mid-2010s). The library came from 5' RACE. Sequencing instrument: Illumina HiSeq 2500. A second roughly 7 to 12 cycle PCR used a sample-barcoded 5' primer and a J-beta primer mix. The public reads were reanalyzed by TCRdb: fastp trimming at Q25, MiXCR alignment, in-frame beta chains only. All rows with the same CDR3 protein become a single entry with the most common DNA and genes. A total of about 640,000 distinct CDR3 sequences appear in this sample, roughly three fifths of them only once. The leading ten clones occupy about two fifths of the sample. The sequencing sample was made of blood. These receptors came from a man in his fifties or sixties in good health.

This chain joins TRBV7-9 and TRBJ2-1, with D perhaps assigned TRBD1 or TRBD2 (7 bases each). V lost 4 bases and J 7 bases, leaving 14 bases between the germline ends. The germline CDR1 and CDR2 sequences are SEHNR and FQNEAQ (reference sequence). The CDR3 consists of 14 residues. The CDR3 spells CASSSSGGGNEQFF. The CDR3 nucleotides read TGTGCCAGCAGCTCTTCAGGGGGGGGTAATGAGCAGTTCTTC.

The rearrangement joins TRBV9 to TRBJ2-5; D is unclear. The V end lost 0 bases, the J end lost 1 base, and 10 bases lay between the germline ends. The germline gives CDR1 SGDLS, CDR2 YYNGEE. The CDR3 loop spans 15 amino acids. The CDR3 DNA is TGTGCCAGCAGCGTAGATCCAGCCACCCAAGAGACCCAGTACTTC. Translation: CASSVDPATQETQYF.

This clonotype came up a few times. This chain connects TRBV27 to TRBJ1-4; no definite D call. The CDR3 has 15 amino acids. The V gene lost 5 bases and the J gene lost 6 bases, with 16 bases spanning the gap. CDR1 and CDR2 (germline): MNHEY, SMNVEV (reference sequence). DNA of the CDR3: TGTGCCAGCAGTCCCTGGACCCAGACTGATGAAAAACTGTTTTTT. Translated: CASSPWTQTDEKLFF.

The chain's CDR3 is CASSLTGTSGVETQYF. The CDR3 bases are TGCGCCAGCAGCTTAACCGGGACTAGCGGGGTGGAGACCCAGTACTTC. The chain carries TRBV5-1 and TRBJ2-5; the match to TRBD2 covers 13 bases. The trim removed 2 bases at V and 5 bases at J, leaving 6 bases unmatched. CDR1 and CDR2 from the germline V gene are SGHRS and YFSETQ. This CDR3 is 16 amino acids long. Full variable domain (missing parts from reference TRBV5-1 and TRBJ2-5): KAGVTQTPRYLIKTRGQQVTLSCSPISGHRSVSWYQQTPGQGLQFLFEYFSETQRNKGNFPGRFSGRQFSNSRSEMNVSTLELGDSALYLCASSLTGTSGVETQYFGPGTRLLVL.

The V and J genes are TRBV6-5 and TRBJ2-3; D remains unclear. The germline gives CDR1 MNHEY, CDR2 SVGAGI. This CDR3 is 13 amino acids long. Trimming stripped 6 bases from V and 4 bases from J, with 11 bases between. CDR3 amino acids: CASSGSESDTQYF. The CDR3 nucleotides are TGTGCCAGCAGCGGTAGTGAGTCAGATACGCAGTATTTT.

CDR3 nucleotides: TGCGCCAGCAGGAATACAGGGGCTTCTTCACCCCTCCACTTT. As protein: CASRNTGASSPLHF. The chain joins TRBV5-1 to TRBJ1-6; TRBD1 matches 7 bases. Germline trimming cut 5 bases from V and 9 bases from J; bases unmatched to any gene: 8. The CDR3 loop spans 14 amino acids. The germline gives CDR1 SGHRS, CDR2 YFSETQ. Filled out from reference TRBV5-1 and TRBJ1-6, the complete variable domain reads KAGVTQTPRYLIKTRGQQVTLSCSPISGHRSVSWYQQTPGQGLQFLFEYFSETQRNKGNFPGRFSGRQFSNSRSEMNVSTLELGDSALYLCASRNTGASSPLHFGNGTRLTVT.

The chain couples TRBV7-6 to TRBJ2-1; 8 bases agree with TRBD2. J lost 6 bases, V lost 5 bases, and 6 bases had no gene match. Germline V gene lookup returns CDR1 SGHVS and CDR2 FNYEAQ. The CDR3 runs to 14 residues. CDR3 sequence: CASSLLAGTNEQFF. The CDR3 DNA sequence: TGTGCCAGCAGCCTATTAGCGGGAACCAATGAGCAGTTCTTC.

The rearrangement joins TRBV7-8 to TRBJ2-7; D is uncertain. The CDR3 spans 14 residues. Trimming took off 1 base at V and 3 bases at J, with 10 bases between the two ends. Per the germline V gene, CDR1 is SGHVS and CDR2 is FQNEAQ. CDR3 sequence: CASSLGVQIYEQYF. The CDR3 bases are TGTGCCAGCAGCTTAGGCGTACAGATCTACGAGCAGTACTTC.

The gene calls are TRBV25-1 and TRBJ2-7; the D gene could be TRBD1 or TRBD2 (6 bases each). The V gene lost 6 bases and the J gene lost 6 bases, with 18 bases spanning the gap. There are 14 residues in the CDR3. CDR1 and CDR2 from the germline V gene are MGHDK and SYGVNS. The CDR3 DNA reads TGTGCCAGCAGATCCTCGGGGGCCTGGGGCGAGCAGTACTTC. This gives the protein CASRSSGAWGEQYF.

The rearrangement links TRBV20-1 to TRBJ2-1; 10 bases map to TRBD2. In germline, CDR1 is DFQATT, CDR2 SNEGSKA (reference sequence). V lost 5 bases to trimming and J lost 0 bases; unmatched junction nucleotides: 4. The CDR3 consists of 15 residues. CDR3 DNA: TGCAGTGCTGACGCTAGCGGGGGCTCCTACAATGAGCAGTTCTTC. Translated: CSADASGGSYNEQFF.

This clonotype occurred once. The chain joins TRBV20-1 to TRBJ2-7; D is possibly TRBD1 or TRBD2 (5 bases each). V was pared by 7 bases and J by 5 bases, with 15 bases between. The CDR3 spans 12 residues. Germline CDR1 DFQATT, CDR2 SNEGSKA (reference sequence). The CDR3 sequence is CSVPIGTNEQYF. The CDR3 nucleotides read TGCAGTGTCCCGATTGGGACGAACGAGCAGTACTTC.

V gene TRBV20-1 combines with J gene TRBJ2-5; unclear D gene. V was clipped by 3 bases and J by 5 bases, with 13 bases between them. The CDR3 contains 13 residues. Germline V CDR1 and CDR2: DFQATT, SNEGSKA (reference sequence). CDR3 amino acids: CSARTTGRETQYF. The CDR3 region has the DNA TGCAGTGCTAGGACCACCGGGCGGGAGACCCAGTACTTC.

At least ten counts were recorded for this clonotype. Compared with germline, one end of the junction differs, possibly owing to a read error. The chain joins TRBV18 to TRBJ2-5; no reliable D call. The CDR3 spans 14 residues. Germline assignment: CDR1 KGHSH and CDR2 LQKENI. The CDR3 DNA reads TGCGCCAGCAGCCCTACCGGGTACCAAGAGACCCAGTACTTC. Translating it yields CASSPTGYQETQYF. Full variable domain (remainder filled in from reference TRBV18 and TRBJ2-5): NAGVMQNPRHLVRRRGQEARLRCSPMKGHSHVYWYRQLPEEGLKFMVYLQKENIIDESGMPKERFSAEFPKEGPSILRIQQVVRGDSAAYFCASSPTGYQETQYFGPGTRLLVL.

The rearrangement uses TRBV20-1 and TRBJ2-1, with a possible D match to TRBD2 (6 bases). From germline, CDR1 is DFQATT and CDR2 SNEGSKA (reference sequence). V shed 1 base and J shed 1 base, with 11 bases lying between them. This CDR3 contains 15 residues. CDR3 sequence: CSARGQGGSYNEQFF. CDR3 DNA sequence: TGCAGTGCTAGAGGACAAGGAGGGTCCTACAATGAGCAGTTCTTC.

The V call is TRBV3-1, the J call TRBJ2-5; 11 bases match TRBD1. Near its end, the DNA agrees better with TRBJ2-7, so the J call may be wrong. This CDR3 contains 20 residues. The germline V gene encodes CDR1 LGHDT and CDR2 YNNKEL (reference sequence). CDR3 nucleotide sequence: TGTGCCAGCAGCCTTTTCCGGGACAGGGGGTCTTTGGAAGAATCTTACGAGCAGTACTTC. Translation: CASSLFRDRGSLEESYEQYF.

The CDR3 is CASSFTRGGGVSYEQYF. The CDR3 region has the DNA TGTGCCAGCAGCTTTACACGCGGCGGGGGCGTATCCTACGAGCAGTACTTC. The chain carries TRBV6-1 and TRBJ2-7; perhaps TRBD2 as D (7 bases). Germline V lookup: CDR1 MNHNS, CDR2 SASEGT. Trimming cost V 6 bases and J 1 base, with 22 bases left between them. This CDR3 is 17 amino acids long.

Here the CDR3 reads CSARQGALTEKLFF. CDR3 bases: TGCAGTGCCAGACAGGGCGCCCTGACCGAAAAACTGTTTTTT. The chain has TRBV20-1 and TRBJ1-4, with TRBD1 identical over 7 bases. CDR1 is DFQATT and CDR2 is SNEGSKA in the germline V gene (reference sequence). V dropped 6 bases and J dropped 8; count of bases not matched to a gene: 12. The CDR3 spans 14 residues.

The V call is TRBV5-1, the J call TRBJ1-6; TRBD1 matches 7 bases. The V gene's germline CDR1 is SGHRS and CDR2 YFSETQ. The J segment lost 4 bases and the V segment lost 0 bases, leaving 4 bases of the junction unmatched. The CDR3 covers 16 residues. The CDR3 spells CASSLGPDRYNSPLHF. The DNA for the CDR3 is TGCGCCAGCAGCTTGGGCCCGGACAGGTATAATTCACCCCTCCACTTT.

CDR3 sequence: CASSYSRESYEQYF. The CDR3 bases are TGTGCCAGCAGTTACTCTAGGGAATCCTACGAGCAGTACTTC. The V gene is TRBV6-5, the J gene TRBJ2-7; D not certain. The CDR3 covers 14 residues. Between the trimmed V and J ends, which lost 0 bases and 1 base, there was a span of 7 bases. Germline CDR1 is MNHEY and CDR2 is SVGAGI.

This clonotype was picked up a small number of times. The chain has TRBV10-3 and TRBJ1-2; D is undetermined. V dropped 3 bases and J dropped 2 bases, with 4 bases sitting between them. Germline CDR1 is ENHRY and CDR2 is SYGVKD. The CDR3 covers 12 residues. The CDR3 coding sequence is TGTGCCATCAGTGACCAGAACTATGGCTACACCTTC. The encoded protein is CAISDQNYGYTF.

This clonotype was detected ten times or more. The chain combines TRBV10-2 with TRBJ2-1, with D perhaps TRBD1 (6 bases). V lost 6 bases, J lost 1 base, and 13 bases lay in between. The CDR3 runs 15 residues. The germline gives CDR1 WSHSY, CDR2 SAAADI. DNA of the CDR3: TGCGCCAGCAGGACAGGTGAAGGGTCCTACAATGAGCAGTTCTTC. Residues: CASRTGEGSYNEQFF.

The chain links TRBV5-1 to TRBJ2-4, with 7 nucleotides matching TRBD1. V lost 3 bases, J lost 8 bases, and 8 bases stayed unmatched. Germline CDR1 is SGHRS and CDR2 is YFSETQ. The CDR3 consists of 14 residues. CDR3 nucleotides: TGCGCCAGCAGCTCCCGACAGGGTCTTGACATTCAGTACTTC. This encodes CASSSRQGLDIQYF.

The chain combines TRBV20-1 with TRBJ2-4; D is undetermined. Per the germline V gene, CDR1 is DFQATT and CDR2 is SNEGSKA (reference sequence). There are 16 residues in the CDR3. Trimming took off 0 bases at V and 2 bases at J, with 14 bases between the two ends. The CDR3 bases are TGCAGTGCTAGAGAGGCCGGGTTCGCGTCCAAAAACATTCAGTACTTC. Translating gives CSAREAGFASKNIQYF.

This clonotype has more than one count but fewer than ten. The rearrangement joins TRBV20-1 to TRBJ2-5; D not resolved. CDR3 length equals 13 residues. Germline values: CDR1 DFQATT, CDR2 SNEGSKA (reference sequence). Between the trimmed V and J ends, which lost 3 bases and 6 bases, there was a span of 14 bases. For the CDR3, the DNA is TGCAGTGCTAGGGCTAGAACCCTACAGACCCAGTACTTC. It is translated as CSARARTLQTQYF.

The J gene is TRBJ2-5, the V gene TRBV5-1; 9 bases map to TRBD1. V lost 2 bases and J lost 3; bases outside the gene matches: 2. CDR3 length: 14 amino acids. Germline lookup yields CDR1 SGHRS and CDR2 YFSETQ. The CDR3 region is CASSFTGGKETQYF. CDR3 coding DNA: TGCGCCAGCAGCTTTACAGGGGGCAAAGAGACCCAGTACTTC. The full variable domain, its missing parts supplied by reference TRBV5-1 and TRBJ2-5, is KAGVTQTPRYLIKTRGQQVTLSCSPISGHRSVSWYQQTPGQGLQFLFEYFSETQRNKGNFPGRFSGRQFSNSRSEMNVSTLELGDSALYLCASSFTGGKETQYFGPGTRLLVL.